This entry lists 16 T cell receptor beta chains sequenced from one sample in a study of blood T cell repertoires in COVID-19. Produced via immunoSEQ multiplex PCR; TCRdb's table is partial and in-frame only. The data hold some 200,000 clones, with more than 75% observed a single time. What was sequenced was peripheral blood. Every receptor here comes from a young woman who had recovered from COVID-19.

As DNA, the CDR3 is TGTGCCAGCAGTTCTCGAGGAGAAGCTTTCTTT. It codes for CASSSRGEAFF. The V and J genes are TRBV6-4 and TRBJ1-1; no definite D call. V lost 5 bases, J lost 8 bases, and 9 bases lay in between. The CDR3 totals 11 residues. In germline, CDR1 is MRHNA, CDR2 SNTAGT.

The CDR3 nucleotides read TGTGCCAGCGTAGACAGGCGAAACTACGAGCAGTACTTC. This encodes CASVDRRNYEQYF. This chain joins TRBV5-4 and TRBJ2-7; possibly TRBD1 for D (6 bases). With 7 bases removed from V and 3 bases from J, the gap between germline ends came to 14 bases. The CDR3 has 13 amino acids. Germline-derived CDR1 and CDR2 are SGHNT and YYREEE (reference sequence).

The chain joins TRBV9 to TRBJ2-3, with 7 bases aligning to TRBD2. This CDR3 region has 16 residues. The trim removed 5 bases at V and 0 bases at J, leaving 9 bases unmatched. The germline CDR1 and CDR2 sequences are SGDLS and YYNGEE. CDR3 loop: CASSGGGGASTDTQYF. CDR3 DNA: TGTGCCAGCAGTGGCGGGGGAGGGGCTAGCACAGATACGCAGTATTTT.

This chain links TRBV20-1 with TRBJ2-1, with a possible D match to TRBD2 (5 bases). The CDR3 runs 11 residues. Germline CDR1 reads DFQATT; CDR2 reads SNEGSKA (reference sequence). V gave up 5 bases and J gave up 6 bases, with 8 bases separating them. The CDR3 sequence is CSAHRGNEQFF. DNA for the CDR3: TGCAGTGCTCATCGGGGCAATGAGCAGTTCTTC.

The rearrangement joins TRBV6-5 to TRBJ2-1; TRBD2 agrees at 9 bases. Germline CDR1 is MNHEY and CDR2 is SVGAGI. Trimming at V came to 0 bases and at J to 7 bases, leaving 7 bases not matched to a gene. The CDR3 spans 16 residues. Written as DNA, the CDR3 is TGTGCCAGCAGTTACTCCAGCGGGAGCGGGGGGAATGAGCAGTTCTTC. Protein product: CASSYSSGSGGNEQFF.

As to this clone: The same CDR3 also results from other DNA sequences found in this sample. The genes are TRBV3-1 (or the pseudogene TRBV3-2) and TRBJ1-1, with D unclear. The germline gives CDR1 LGHDT, CDR2 YNNKEL (reference sequence). V lost 1 base and J 5 bases, leaving 8 bases between the germline ends. The CDR3 is 13 amino acids. The CDR3 DNA sequence: TGTGCCAGCAGCCAAGGAGGGAGGACTGAAGCTTTCTTT. Translating it yields CASSQGGRTEAFF.

The chain carries TRBV9 and TRBJ1-1; perhaps TRBD1 as D (5 bases). Germline values: CDR1 SGDLS, CDR2 YYNGEE. The CDR3 runs to 14 residues. The CDR3 DNA reads as TGTGCAAGCCGGGGGGAAAACATGAACACTGAAGCTTTCTTT. It codes for CASRGENMNTEAFF. The whole variable domain, filled in from reference TRBV9 and TRBJ1-1, reads DSGVTQTPKHLITATGQRVTLRCSPRSGDLSVYWYQQSLDQGLQFLIQYYNGEERAKGNILERFSAQQFPDLHSELNLSSLELGDSALYFCASRGENMNTEAFFGQGTRLTVV.

This chain joins TRBV29-1 and TRBJ2-3; TRBD2 matches at 13 bases. The CDR3 loop spans 17 amino acids. The V and J ends lost 6 bases and 2 bases, in that order; junction bases with no gene match: 11. The V gene's germline CDR1 is SQVTM and CDR2 ANQGSEA. The DNA for the CDR3 is TGCAGCGTCGCCGGGACTAGCGGGAAAGTACCCACAGATACGCAGTATTTT. Its translation is CSVAGTSGKVPTDTQYF.

This clone has a single count. The V and J genes are TRBV18 and TRBJ2-7; D may be TRBD1 (6 bases). The length of the CDR3 is 13 residues. Trimming took off 5 bases at V and 3 bases at J, with 11 bases between the two ends. Germline values: CDR1 KGHSH, CDR2 LQKENI. CDR3 residues: CASSVTQGYEQYF. The DNA of the CDR3 is TGTGCCAGCTCAGTCACACAGGGCTACGAGCAGTACTTC.

Only one count was recorded for this clone. The chain is built from TRBV3-1 (or the pseudogene TRBV3-2) and TRBJ2-7; TRBD2 matches at 9 bases. From germline, CDR1 is LGHDT and CDR2 YNNKEL (reference sequence). The CDR3 consists of 15 residues. V trimming: 4 bases; J trimming: 2 bases; junction bases outside the gene matches: 6. CDR3 amino acids: CASSPQAGGPYEQYF. CDR3 nucleotide sequence: TGTGCCAGCAGCCCCCAGGCGGGGGGGCCCTACGAGCAGTACTTC.

The chain couples TRBV4-3 to TRBJ2-3; 15 bases map to TRBD2. The junction had 7 bases not matched to a gene; V was cut back by 4 bases and J by 5 bases. In germline, CDR1 is LGHNA, CDR2 YSLEER. This CDR3 spans 17 amino acids. DNA for the CDR3: TGCGCCAGCAGCCCCTGGACTAGCGGGGGGGCGGTAGATACGCAGTATTTT. It codes for CASSPWTSGGAVDTQYF.

This clone is a singleton in its sample. This rearrangement joins TRBV9 to TRBJ2-5; 11 bases map to TRBD1. From germline, CDR1 is SGDLS and CDR2 YYNGEE. The CDR3 is made up of 15 amino acids. V lost 4 bases, J lost 4 bases, and 6 bases stayed unmatched. CDR3 sequence: CASSRRTGGRETQYF. CDR3 nucleotides: TGTGCCAGCAGCAGACGGACAGGGGGCCGAGAGACCCAGTACTTC.

The genes are TRBV7-9 and TRBJ1-5, with D possibly TRBD1 on 6 matching bases. Trimming removed 4 bases at V and 5 bases at J, with 12 bases between. From germline, CDR1 is SEHNR and CDR2 FQNEAQ (reference sequence). The CDR3 runs to 14 residues. In nucleotides, the CDR3 is TGTGCCAGCAGCTATAGTTCAGGGGATCAGCCCCAGCATTTT. This gives the protein CASSYSSGDQPQHF.

The table lists this clone with a few counts. The chain couples TRBV5-1 to TRBJ1-1; D not certain. Germline V gene sequence: CDR1 SGHRS, CDR2 YFSETQ. Trimming shortened V by 0 bases and J by 4 bases, and 7 bases separated the two germline ends. The CDR3 totals 13 residues. The CDR3 sequence is CASSLDGPTEAFF. In nucleotides, the CDR3 is TGCGCCAGCAGCTTGGATGGGCCCACTGAAGCTTTCTTT.

J is TRBJ1-1 and V is TRBV5-1; tentative D call: TRBD1 (5 bases). Germline assignment: CDR1 SGHRS and CDR2 YFSETQ. The CDR3 spans 14 residues. V was shortened by 3 bases and J by 3 bases, with 12 bases between the two germline ends. The CDR3 bases are TGCGCCAGCAGCTCGGGGACTTTGGACACTGAAGCTTTCTTT. Its protein is CASSSGTLDTEAFF.

This chain links TRBV5-4 with TRBJ1-1; D possibly corresponds to TRBD1 (5 bases). The V gene lost 1 base and the J gene lost 1 base, with 8 bases spanning the gap. Germline values: CDR1 SGHNT, CDR2 YYREEE (reference sequence). This CDR3 has 14 amino acids. CDR3 sequence: CASSLYRKNTEAFF. The CDR3 DNA sequence: TGTGCCAGCAGCTTGTACAGGAAGAACACTGAAGCTTTCTTT.